The 18 T cell receptor beta chains below were found in one sample sequenced in a study of Ad26.COV2.S vaccination and SARS-CoV-2 variants. Treatment noted: around 19 received Ad26.COV2.S at low or high dose, single or two shots; 5 received placebo; per-sample allocation not given. Specimens were obtained on day 63 following the first vaccine or placebo injection. Sequencing used immunoSEQ multiplex PCR; TCRdb keeps in-frame clones, though not all of them. The profile shows about 390,000 clones, 80% to 90% of them singletons. The sample in question was peripheral blood, obtained in a trial of Ad26.COV2.S vaccine versus placebo. Source of these receptors: a person between 18 and 65 years old who received the Ad26.COV2.S COVID-19 vaccine or a placebo.

The chain links TRBV25-1 to TRBJ2-6; D may be TRBD1 (6 bases). Germline assignment: CDR1 MGHDK and CDR2 SYGVNS. The V and J ends lost 1 base and 4 bases respectively, with 11 bases between them. CDR3 size: 16 residues. The CDR3 spells CASSEWDGQGANVLTF. Here the CDR3 DNA reads TGTGCCAGCAGTGAATGGGATGGACAGGGGGCCAACGTCCTGACTTTC.

V usage is TRBV2 and J usage is TRBJ1-2; D is uncertain. Germline CDR1 reads SNHLY; CDR2 reads FYNNEI. The CDR3 covers 14 residues. Trimming left V 6 bases short and J 4 bases short, with 15 bases between. For the CDR3, the DNA is TGTGCCAGCAGCGTAAGCCGGGAGATCTATGGCTACACCTTC. This translates into CASSVSREIYGYTF.

DNA for the CDR3: TGCGCCAGCAGCCAAGGACAGGGGATGAACACTGAAGCTTTCTTT. This sequence encodes CASSQGQGMNTEAFF. This chain links TRBV4-1 with TRBJ1-1; 8 bases match TRBD1. This CDR3 has 15 residues. The V and J ends lost 1 base and 0 bases, in that order; junction bases with no gene match: 1. Germline loops: CDR1 MGHRA, CDR2 YSYEKL.

This sequence joins TRBV28 and TRBJ2-1, with TRBD2 matching 8 bases. In germline, CDR1 is MDHEN, CDR2 SYDVKM. The trim removed 6 bases at V and 3 bases at J, leaving 7 bases unmatched. The CDR3 loop spans 15 amino acids. CDR3 amino acids: CASRSGGTGYNEQFF. The CDR3 bases are TGTGCCAGCAGGTCGGGGGGGACGGGCTACAATGAGCAGTTCTTC.

This chain uses TRBV6-6 with TRBJ1-2; no clear D gene. This CDR3 has 11 amino acids. CDR1 is MNHNY, CDR2 SVGAGI, per germline (reference sequence). V lost 4 bases and J 8 bases, leaving 8 bases between the germline ends. CDR3 sequence: CASSSFGGYTF. In DNA, the CDR3 is TGTGCCAGCAGTTCTTTCGGGGGCTACACCTTC.

The V and J genes are TRBV5-1 and TRBJ1-1; the D gene is possibly TRBD1 (5 bases). In germline, CDR1 is SGHRS, CDR2 YFSETQ. The CDR3 covers 12 residues. V was shortened by 0 bases and J by 8 bases, with 8 bases between the two germline ends. CDR3 DNA sequence: TGCGCCAGCAGCTTGGCAGGGCGCGAAGCTTTCTTT. It translates to CASSLAGREAFF. Complete variable domain (other parts from reference TRBV5-1 and TRBJ1-1): KAGVTQTPRYLIKTRGQQVTLSCSPISGHRSVSWYQQTPGQGLQFLFEYFSETQRNKGNFPGRFSGRQFSNSRSEMNVSTLELGDSALYLCASSLAGREAFFGQGTRLTVV.

V usage is TRBV12-5 and J usage is TRBJ1-5, with D perhaps TRBD1 (5 bases). The CDR3 contains 17 residues. Looked up from germline, CDR1 is LGHNT and CDR2 is FRNRAP. V gave up 5 bases and J gave up 2 bases, with 19 bases separating them. CDR3 loop: CASGPQGSLGGNQPQHF. DNA for the CDR3: TGTGCTAGTGGTCCCCAGGGCAGCTTGGGTGGCAATCAGCCCCAGCATTTT.

The J gene is TRBJ1-5, the V gene TRBV6-7, with TRBD1 matching over 9 bases. TRBV6-7 belongs to the ORF category, with a function that is uncertain. V was pared by 2 bases and J by 1 base, with 15 bases of the junction left unmatched. The CDR3 contains 20 residues. DNA of the CDR3: TGTGCCAGCAGTTACACGCCGGGACAGGGCCCGACAACCAGCAATCAGCCCCAGCATTTT. Protein sequence: CASSYTPGQGPTTSNQPQHF.

The rearrangement links TRBV5-1 to TRBJ2-4; no clear D gene. Deletions cut 4 bases from V and 1 base from J, with 12 bases between. The germline V gene has CDR1 SGHRS and CDR2 YFSETQ. The CDR3 has 15 residues. The CDR3 DNA reads TGCGCCAGCAGCGCCGGGCCGCAGGCCAAAAACATTCAGTACTTC. Translating it yields CASSAGPQAKNIQYF.

The V and J genes are TRBV19 and TRBJ1-1; TRBD1 matches 10 bases. The germline V gene encodes CDR1 LNHDA and CDR2 SQIVND (reference sequence). The CDR3 sequence is 15 residues long. Trimming at V came to 6 bases and at J to 8 bases, leaving 12 bases not matched to a gene. The CDR3 loop reads CASSPGQGLSVEAFF. The CDR3 DNA reads as TGTGCCAGTAGCCCGGGACAGGGGCTATCAGTCGAAGCTTTCTTT.

The CDR3: CAWSVPRSRGWDEQYF. The CDR3 coding sequence is TGTGCCTGGAGTGTACCCCGTAGTAGGGGATGGGACGAGCAGTACTTC. This chain joins TRBV30 and TRBJ2-7; D possibly corresponds to TRBD1 (5 bases). CDR1 and CDR2 (germline): GTSNPN, SVGIG (reference sequence). This CDR3 has 16 residues. V was trimmed by 0 bases and J by 5 bases, leaving 20 bases between them.

The gene calls are TRBV4-2 and TRBJ1-5, with 8 bases lining up with TRBD1. The V segment lost 1 base and the J segment 4 bases; nucleotides outside the gene matches: 6. The CDR3 extends over 16 amino acids. In germline, CDR1 is LGHNA, CDR2 YNFKEQ. CDR3 loop: CASSQATGEGNQPQHF. The CDR3 nucleotides read TGTGCCAGCAGCCAAGCGACAGGGGAGGGAAATCAGCCCCAGCATTTT.

There are a few counts of this clone. The V and J genes are TRBV30 and TRBJ1-5; possible D gene TRBD1, 5 bases. The CDR3 loop spans 14 amino acids. V lost 2 bases, J lost 2 bases, and 10 bases lay in between. CDR1 and CDR2 from the germline V gene are GTSNPN and SVGIG (reference sequence). The CDR3, as DNA: TGTGCCTGGAGTCGGGGGTTAGGCAATCAGCCCCAGCATTTT. As protein: CAWSRGLGNQPQHF.

The chain combines TRBV29-1 with TRBJ2-3; TRBD2 matches at 11 bases. This CDR3 region has 14 residues. V dropped 4 bases and J dropped 5; count of bases not matched to a gene: 5. The germline gives CDR1 SQVTM, CDR2 ANQGSEA. Here the CDR3 reads CSVGSSGGKDTQYF. CDR3 nucleotide sequence: TGCAGCGTTGGATCTAGCGGGGGGAAAGATACGCAGTATTTT.

V and J are TRBV20-1 and TRBJ2-3; D is possibly TRBD1 (6 bases). The CDR3 has 15 amino acids. CDR1 and CDR2 from the germline V gene are DFQATT and SNEGSKA (reference sequence). The V and J ends lost 3 bases and 0 bases respectively, with 13 bases between them. CDR3 region: CSASRGTTSTDTQYF. CDR3 DNA sequence: TGCAGTGCTAGTAGGGGGACAACCAGCACAGATACGCAGTATTTT.

Comments on this clone: The junction does not match germline at one end; this may be a read error. The chain combines TRBV14 with TRBJ2-1; D uncertain. The V gene's germline CDR1 is SGHDN and CDR2 FVKESK. The CDR3 extends over 13 amino acids. Here the CDR3 reads CASSQDLKTPRIF. The DNA for the CDR3 is TGTGCCAGCAGCCAAGATCTGAAGACTCCTAGGATCTTC.

The DNA of the CDR3 is TGTGCCAGCAGCCCGCTTAGCGGGGGAAGCTCCTACGAGCAGTACTTC. Protein: CASSPLSGGSSYEQYF. V usage is TRBV7-9 and J usage is TRBJ2-7; 9 nucleotides line up with TRBD2. From germline, CDR1 is SEHNR and CDR2 FQNEAQ (reference sequence). The CDR3 loop spans 16 amino acids. Unmatched junction bases numbered 8, after V lost 5 bases and J lost 0 bases.

The chain is built from TRBV4-3 and TRBJ1-1; 7 positions match TRBD1. Germline CDR1 LGHNA, CDR2 YSLEER. V was pared by 0 bases and J by 7 bases, with 2 bases of the junction left unmatched. The CDR3 length is 13 residues. The CDR3 DNA is TGCGCCAGCAGCCAAGAAGGGGGCTTTGAAGCTTTCTTT. Translation: CASSQEGGFEAFF.